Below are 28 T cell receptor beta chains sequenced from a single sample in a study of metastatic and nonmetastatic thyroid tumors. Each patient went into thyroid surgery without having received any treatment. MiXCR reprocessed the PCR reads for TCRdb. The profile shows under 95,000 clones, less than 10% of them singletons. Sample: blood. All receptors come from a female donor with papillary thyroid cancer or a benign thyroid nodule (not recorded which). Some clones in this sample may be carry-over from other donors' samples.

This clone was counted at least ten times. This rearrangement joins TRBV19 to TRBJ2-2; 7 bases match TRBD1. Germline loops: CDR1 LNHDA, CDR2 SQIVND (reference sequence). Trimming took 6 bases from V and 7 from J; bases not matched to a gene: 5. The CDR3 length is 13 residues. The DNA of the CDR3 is TGTGCCAGTAGAGACAGGGCTGGCGGGGAGCTGTTTTTT. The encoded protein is CASRDRAGGELFF.

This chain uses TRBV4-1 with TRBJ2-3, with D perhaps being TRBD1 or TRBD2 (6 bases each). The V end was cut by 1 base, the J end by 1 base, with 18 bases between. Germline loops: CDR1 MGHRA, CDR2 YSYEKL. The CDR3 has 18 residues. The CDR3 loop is CASSQAAQGLGRTDTQYF. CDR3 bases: TGCGCCAGCAGCCAAGCGGCACAGGGACTTGGACGCACAGATACGCAGTATTTT.

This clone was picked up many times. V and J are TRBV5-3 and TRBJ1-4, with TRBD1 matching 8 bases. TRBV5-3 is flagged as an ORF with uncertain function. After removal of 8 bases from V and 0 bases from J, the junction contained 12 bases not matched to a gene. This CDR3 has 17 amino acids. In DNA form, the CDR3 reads TGTGCCAGTTCGACAGGGGCGCTTATTGCAACTAATGAAAAACTGTTTTTT. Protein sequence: CASSTGALIATNEKLFF.

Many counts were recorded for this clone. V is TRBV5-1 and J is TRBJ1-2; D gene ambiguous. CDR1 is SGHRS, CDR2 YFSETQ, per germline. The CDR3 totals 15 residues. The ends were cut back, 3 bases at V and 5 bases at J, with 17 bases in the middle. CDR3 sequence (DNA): TGCGCCAGCAGCTCGTCCATGGGAGAGGATTATGGCTACACCTTC. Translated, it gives CASSSSMGEDYGYTF. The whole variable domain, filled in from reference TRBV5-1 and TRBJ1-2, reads KAGVTQTPRYLIKTRGQQVTLSCSPISGHRSVSWYQQTPGQGLQFLFEYFSETQRNKGNFPGRFSGRQFSNSRSEMNVSTLELGDSALYLCASSSSMGEDYGYTFGSGTRLTVV.

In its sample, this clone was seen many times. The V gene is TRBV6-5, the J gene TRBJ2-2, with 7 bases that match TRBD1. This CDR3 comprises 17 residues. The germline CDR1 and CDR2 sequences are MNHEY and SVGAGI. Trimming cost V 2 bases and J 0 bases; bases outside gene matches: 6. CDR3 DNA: TGTGCCAGCAGTTACCGAAGGGACAGAACGAACACCGGGGAGCTGTTTTTT. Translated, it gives CASSYRRDRTNTGELFF.

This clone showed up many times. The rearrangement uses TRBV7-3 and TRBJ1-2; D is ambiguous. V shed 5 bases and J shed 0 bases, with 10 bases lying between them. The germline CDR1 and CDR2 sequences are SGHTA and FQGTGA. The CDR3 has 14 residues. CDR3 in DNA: TGTGCCAGCAGCCCAGAGGGAGCTAACTATGGCTACACCTTC. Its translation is CASSPEGANYGYTF.

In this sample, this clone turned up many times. The CDR3 region is CASSPSGFGEKLFF. CDR3 nucleotides: TGTGCCAGCTCACCATCGGGTTTTGGGGAAAAACTGTTTTTT. The gene calls are TRBV18 and TRBJ1-4; D not certain. Germline loops: CDR1 KGHSH, CDR2 LQKENI. CDR3 length: 14 residues. Trimming left V 2 bases short and J 8 bases short, with 12 bases between.

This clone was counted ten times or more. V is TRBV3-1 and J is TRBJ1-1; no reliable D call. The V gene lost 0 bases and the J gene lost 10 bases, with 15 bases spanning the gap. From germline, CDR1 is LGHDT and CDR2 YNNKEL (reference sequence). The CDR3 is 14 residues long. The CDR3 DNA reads TGTGCCAGCAGCCAAGAAGCGTCCATGATAGGAGCTTTCTTT. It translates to CASSQEASMIGAFF.

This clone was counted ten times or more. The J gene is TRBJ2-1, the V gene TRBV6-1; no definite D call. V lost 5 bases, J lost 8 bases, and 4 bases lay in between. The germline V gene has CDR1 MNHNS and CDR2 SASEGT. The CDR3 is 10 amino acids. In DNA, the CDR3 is TGTGCCAGCAGTAGGTATGAGCAGTTCTTC. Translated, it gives CASSRYEQFF.

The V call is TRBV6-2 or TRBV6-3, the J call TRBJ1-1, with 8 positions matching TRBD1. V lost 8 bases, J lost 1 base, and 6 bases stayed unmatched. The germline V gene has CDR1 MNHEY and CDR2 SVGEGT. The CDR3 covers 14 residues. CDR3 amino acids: CASGRTGTNTEAFF. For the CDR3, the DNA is TGTGCCAGCGGACGGACAGGGACGAACACTGAAGCTTTCTTT.

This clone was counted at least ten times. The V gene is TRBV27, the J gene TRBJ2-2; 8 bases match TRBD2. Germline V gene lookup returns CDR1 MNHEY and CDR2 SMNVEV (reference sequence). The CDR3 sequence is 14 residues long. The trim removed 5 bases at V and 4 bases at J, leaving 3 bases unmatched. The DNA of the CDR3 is TGTGCCAGCAGTCCCGGGGGGGGCACCGGGGAGCTGTTTTTT. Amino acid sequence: CASSPGGGTGELFF.

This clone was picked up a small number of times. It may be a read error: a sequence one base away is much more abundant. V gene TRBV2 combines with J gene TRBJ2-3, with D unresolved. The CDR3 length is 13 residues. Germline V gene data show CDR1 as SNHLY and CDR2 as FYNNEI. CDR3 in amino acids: CASSDRSTDKQYF. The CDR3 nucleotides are TGTGCCAGCAGTGATCGGAGCACAGATAAGCAGTATTTT.

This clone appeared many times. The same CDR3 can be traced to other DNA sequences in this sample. This CDR3 reads CATSRAGGEAFF. In nucleotides, the CDR3 is TGTGCCACCAGCAGGGCAGGGGGTGAAGCTTTCTTT. The V call is TRBV15, the J call TRBJ1-1; 7 bases fit TRBD1. Germline V CDR1 and CDR2: LNHNV, YYDKDF (reference sequence). This CDR3 region has 12 residues. V lost 3 bases and J lost 7; bases outside the gene matches: 2.

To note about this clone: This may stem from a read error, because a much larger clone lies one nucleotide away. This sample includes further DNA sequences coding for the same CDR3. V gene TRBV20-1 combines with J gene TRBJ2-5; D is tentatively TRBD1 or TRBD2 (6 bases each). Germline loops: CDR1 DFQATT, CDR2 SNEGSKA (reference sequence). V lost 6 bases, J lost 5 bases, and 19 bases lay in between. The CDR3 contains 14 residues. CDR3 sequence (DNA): TGCAGTGCGTCTCTAGCTGGGGGGCCGGAGACCCAGTACTTC. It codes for CSASLAGGPETQYF.

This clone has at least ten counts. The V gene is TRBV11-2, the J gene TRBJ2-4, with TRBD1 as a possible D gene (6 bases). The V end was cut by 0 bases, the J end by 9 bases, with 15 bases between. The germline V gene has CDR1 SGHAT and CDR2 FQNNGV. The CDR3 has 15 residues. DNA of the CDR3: TGTGCCAGCAGCTTAGATGGGGGCACAGGGAGCATTCAGTACTTC. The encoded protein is CASSLDGGTGSIQYF.

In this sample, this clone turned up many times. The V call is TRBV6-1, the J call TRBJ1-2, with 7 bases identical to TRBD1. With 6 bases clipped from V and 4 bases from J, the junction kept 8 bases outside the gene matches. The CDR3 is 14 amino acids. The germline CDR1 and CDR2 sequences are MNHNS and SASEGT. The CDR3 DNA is TGTGCCAGCAGCCGCGAGGGGGCCGGCTATGGCTACACCTTC. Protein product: CASSREGAGYGYTF.

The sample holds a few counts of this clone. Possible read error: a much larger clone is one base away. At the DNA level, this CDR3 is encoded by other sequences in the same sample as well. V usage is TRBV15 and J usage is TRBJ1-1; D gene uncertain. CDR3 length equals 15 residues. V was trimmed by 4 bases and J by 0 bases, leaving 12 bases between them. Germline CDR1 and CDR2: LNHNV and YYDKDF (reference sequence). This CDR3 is CATSKGGTLNTEAFF. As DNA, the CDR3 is TGTGCCACCAGCAAGGGTGGTACCTTGAACACTGAAGCTTTCTTT.

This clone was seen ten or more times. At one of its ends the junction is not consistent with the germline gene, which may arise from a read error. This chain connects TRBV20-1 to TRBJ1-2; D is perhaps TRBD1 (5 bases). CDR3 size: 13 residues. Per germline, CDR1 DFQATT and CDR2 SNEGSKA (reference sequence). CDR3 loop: CSANKQVLLGSTF. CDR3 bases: TGCAGTGCTAATAAACAGGTCCTGCTTGGCTCCACCTTC.

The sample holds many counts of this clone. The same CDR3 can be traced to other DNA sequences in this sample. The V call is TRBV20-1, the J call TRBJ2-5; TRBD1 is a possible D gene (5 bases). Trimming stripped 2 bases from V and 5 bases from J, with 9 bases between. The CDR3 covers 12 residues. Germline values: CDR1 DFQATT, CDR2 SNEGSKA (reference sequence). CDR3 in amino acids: CSARKGKETQYF. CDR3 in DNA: TGCAGTGCTAGAAAGGGGAAGGAGACCCAGTACTTC.

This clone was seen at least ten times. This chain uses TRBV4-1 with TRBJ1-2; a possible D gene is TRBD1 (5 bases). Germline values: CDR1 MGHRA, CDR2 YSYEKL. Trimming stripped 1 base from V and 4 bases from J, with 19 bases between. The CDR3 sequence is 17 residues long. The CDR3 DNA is TGCGCCAGCAGCCAAGGAGCGGGACGGGAAAAACCCTATGGCTACACCTTC. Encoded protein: CASSQGAGREKPYGYTF.

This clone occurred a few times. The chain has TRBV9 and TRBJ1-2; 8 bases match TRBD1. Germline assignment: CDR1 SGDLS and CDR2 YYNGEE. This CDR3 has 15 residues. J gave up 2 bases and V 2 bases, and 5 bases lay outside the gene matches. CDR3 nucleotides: TGTGCCAGCAGCGTGGGACAGGATGGCAACTATGGCTACACCTTC. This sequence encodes CASSVGQDGNYGYTF.

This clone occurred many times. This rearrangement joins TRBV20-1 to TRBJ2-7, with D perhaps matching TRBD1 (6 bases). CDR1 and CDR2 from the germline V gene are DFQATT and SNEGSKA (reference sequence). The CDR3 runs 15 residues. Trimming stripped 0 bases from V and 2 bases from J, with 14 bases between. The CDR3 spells CSARDNTGWTYEQYF. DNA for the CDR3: TGCAGTGCTAGAGATAACACAGGGTGGACCTACGAGCAGTACTTC.

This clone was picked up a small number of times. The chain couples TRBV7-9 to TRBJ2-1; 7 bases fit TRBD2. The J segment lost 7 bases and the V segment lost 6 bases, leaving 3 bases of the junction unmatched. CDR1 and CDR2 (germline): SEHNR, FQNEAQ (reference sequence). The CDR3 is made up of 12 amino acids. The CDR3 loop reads CASRREGNEQFF. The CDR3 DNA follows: TGTGCCAGCAGGAGGGAGGGAAATGAGCAGTTCTTC.

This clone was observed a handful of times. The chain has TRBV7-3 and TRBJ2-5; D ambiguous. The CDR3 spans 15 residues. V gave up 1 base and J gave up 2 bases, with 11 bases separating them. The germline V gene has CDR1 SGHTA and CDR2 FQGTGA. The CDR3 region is CASSLKLEPQETQYF. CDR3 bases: TGTGCCAGCAGCTTAAAGCTTGAACCACAAGAGACCCAGTACTTC. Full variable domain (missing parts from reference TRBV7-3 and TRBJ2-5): GAGVSQTPSNKVTEKGKYVELRCDPISGHTALYWYRQSLGQGPEFLIYFQGTGAADDSGLPNDRFFAVRPEGSVSTLKIQRTERGDSAVYLCASSLKLEPQETQYFGPGTRLLVL.

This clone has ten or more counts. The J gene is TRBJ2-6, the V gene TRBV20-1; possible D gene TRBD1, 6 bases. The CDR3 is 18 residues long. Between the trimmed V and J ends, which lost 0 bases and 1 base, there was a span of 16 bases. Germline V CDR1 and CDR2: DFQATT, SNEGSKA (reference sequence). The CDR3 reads CSARDRHRVESGANVLTF. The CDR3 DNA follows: TGCAGTGCTAGAGATCGTCACAGGGTGGAGTCTGGGGCCAACGTCCTGACTTTC.

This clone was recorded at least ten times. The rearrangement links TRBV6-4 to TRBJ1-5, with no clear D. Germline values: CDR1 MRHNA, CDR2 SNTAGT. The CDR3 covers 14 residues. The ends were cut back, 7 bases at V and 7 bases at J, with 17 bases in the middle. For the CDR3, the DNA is TGTGCCAGCACGTGGGCGGCGAATGAACAGCCCCAGCATTTT. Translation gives CASTWAANEQPQHF.

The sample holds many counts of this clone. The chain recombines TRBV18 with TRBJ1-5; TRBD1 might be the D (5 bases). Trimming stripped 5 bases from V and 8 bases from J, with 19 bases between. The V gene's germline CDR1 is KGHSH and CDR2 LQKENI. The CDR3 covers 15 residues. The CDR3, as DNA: TGTGCCAGCTCAAACTCCGTGGGGACCGGCGAGCCCCAGCATTTT. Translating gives CASSNSVGTGEPQHF.

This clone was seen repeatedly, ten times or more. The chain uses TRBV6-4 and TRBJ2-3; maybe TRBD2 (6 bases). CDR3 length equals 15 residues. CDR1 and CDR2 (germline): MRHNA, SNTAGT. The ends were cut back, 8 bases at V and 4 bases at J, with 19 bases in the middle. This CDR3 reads CASRREPGTADTQYF. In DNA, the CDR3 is TGTGCCAGCCGGAGGGAACCCGGGACGGCAGATACGCAGTATTTT.